This T cell receptor beta chain was captured by sequencing in a study of cytotoxic CD8 clonotypes in ibrutinib-treated CLL. Sequencing used immunoSEQ multiplex PCR; TCRdb keeps in-frame clones, though not all of them. The profile covers about 200,000 clones, with roughly 79% appearing a single time and about 10% taken by the ten largest. The sequencing here drew on PBMCs, taken after 12 months of ibrutinib treatment. The clonotype originates from a human donor with chronic lymphocytic leukemia.

CDR3 DNA: TGTGCCAGCAGCCCGGGACAGGTAGACTACGAGCAGTACTTC. This codes for CASSPGQVDYEQYF. The chain recombines TRBV11-2 with TRBJ2-7; 8 nucleotides align to TRBD1. J lost 3 bases, V lost 5 bases, and 6 bases had no gene match. The germline V gene has CDR1 SGHAT and CDR2 FQNNGV. The CDR3 consists of 14 residues.